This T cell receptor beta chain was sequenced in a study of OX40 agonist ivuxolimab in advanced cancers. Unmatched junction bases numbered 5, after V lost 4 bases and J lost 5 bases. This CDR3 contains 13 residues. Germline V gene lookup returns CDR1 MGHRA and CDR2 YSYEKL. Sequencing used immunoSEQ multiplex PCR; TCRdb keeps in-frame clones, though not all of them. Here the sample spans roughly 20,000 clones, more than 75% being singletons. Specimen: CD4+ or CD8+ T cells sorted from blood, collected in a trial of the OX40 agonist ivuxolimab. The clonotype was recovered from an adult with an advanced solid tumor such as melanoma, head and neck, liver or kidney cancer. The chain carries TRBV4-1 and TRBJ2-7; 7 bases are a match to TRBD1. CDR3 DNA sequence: TGCGCCAGCAGCCTACAGGGGCCCGACGAGCAGTACTTC. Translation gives CASSLQGPDEQYF.